This T cell receptor (beta chain) was identified in a study of blood T cell repertoires in COVID-19. Across the whole study: COVID-19 samples collected from the United States, Italy and Spain covered acute and convalescent phases. Sample material is recorded as cDNA or gDNA derived from T cells, B-cell-depleted T cells, or PBMCs.

How the authors handled the data: Estimation of nucleated cell counts was performed using reference gene primer amplification. Measured with immunoSEQ multiplex PCR; TCRdb has only the in-frame clones, and not every one. D and trimming come from the DNA, and the V and J calls and clone size come from that table. The sample shows almost 80,000 clones, approximately 92% of them seen only once. This clonotype was sampled from a woman of 80 years or more with acute or convalescent COVID-19. The sample taken for sequencing was peripheral blood.

Here the CDR3 DNA reads TGTGCCACCAGTGGTTGGGACAGCCCCGACTATAATGAGCAGTTCTTC. Its protein is CATSGWDSPDYNEQFF. The chain uses TRBV24-1 and TRBJ2-1; 7 bases line up with TRBD1. Germline V lookup: CDR1 KGHDR, CDR2 SFDVKD. Trimming cost V 5 bases and J 7 bases; bases outside gene matches: 13. The CDR3 extends over 16 amino acids.